This TCR beta chain emerged from a study of beta chain features in type 1 diabetes. Findings of the study overall: Reduced insertions and increased deletions marked VDJ junctions in type 1 diabetes patients. All four CD4+ subsets from Type 1 diabetes patients carried moderately but significantly shorter TCRB CDR3s.

Germline assignment: CDR1 MNHNY and CDR2 SVGAGI (reference sequence). V dropped 2 bases and J dropped 4; count of bases not matched to a gene: 7. CDR3 length: 15 amino acids. A note on this clone: Its antigen is currently unknown.

The entirety of the isolated RNA underwent reverse transcription, so expressed TCRB transcripts were sequenced. Repertoires were generated with immunoSEQ multiplex PCR, while TCRdb's copy carries only in-frame clones and drops some. The repertoire has approximately 280,000 clones, about 15% of them found once; the top ten carry approximately 0.015%. The clonotype was recovered from a man aged 18 to 30 with type 1 diabetes. The V and J genes are TRBV6-6 and TRBJ2-7, with 8 bases identical to TRBD1. Sequenced input: naive CD4+ T cells from blood. CDR3 nucleotides: TGTGCCAGCAGTTACGCCCGGGACAGGCCGTACGAGCAGTACTTC. Protein product: CASSYARDRPYEQYF.